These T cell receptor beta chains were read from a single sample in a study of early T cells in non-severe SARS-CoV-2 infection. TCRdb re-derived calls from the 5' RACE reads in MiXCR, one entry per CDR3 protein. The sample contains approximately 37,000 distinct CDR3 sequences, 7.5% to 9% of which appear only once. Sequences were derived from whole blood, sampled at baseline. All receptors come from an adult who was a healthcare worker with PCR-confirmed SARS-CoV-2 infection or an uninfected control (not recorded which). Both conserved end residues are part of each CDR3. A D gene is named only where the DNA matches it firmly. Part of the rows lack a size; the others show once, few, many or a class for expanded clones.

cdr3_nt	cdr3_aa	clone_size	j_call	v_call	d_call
TGTGCCATCAGTGAGTCCCGTACTACTCAAAGCACAGATACGCAGTATTTT	CAISESRTTQSTDTQYF	many	TRBJ2-3	TRBV10-3	-
TGTGCCTGGAGACCCGGGGGGGCCGTCGGGGAGCTGTTTTTT	CAWRPGGAVGELFF	few	TRBJ2-2	TRBV30	TRBD2
TGCAGCGTAAACACCCCCGGCGAAGCAGGCTATGGCTACACCTTC	CSVNTPGEAGYGYTF	few	TRBJ1-2	TRBV29-1	-
TGCGCCAGCAGTGAGTCGCGAAGCGGGGGCCTCAATGAGCAGTTCTTC	CASSESRSGGLNEQFF	many	TRBJ2-1	TRBV10-2	TRBD2
TGCAGTGCTAGAGATAAAGGCTACAATGAGCAGTTCTTC	CSARDKGYNEQFF	many	TRBJ2-1	TRBV20-1	-
TGCAGTGCCCTCCGACAGGGCCAGGGCTATGGCTACACCTTC	CSALRQGQGYGYTF	once	TRBJ1-2	TRBV20-1	TRBD1
TGTGCCAGCAGCGGCCTACAGGGAATGCTCTACGAGCAGTACTTC	CASSGLQGMLYEQYF	few	TRBJ2-7	TRBV11-2	-
TGTGCCAGCAGTTTCCAGACAGGATGGTTAACTAATGAAAAACTGTTTTTT	CASSFQTGWLTNEKLFF	few	TRBJ1-4	TRBV28	-
TGTGCCAGCAGCGTAGCCCTAGCGGGGGGTAATGAGCAGTTCTTC	CASSVALAGGNEQFF	many	TRBJ2-1	TRBV9	TRBD2
TGCGCCAGCAGCCAAGATGGACAGAGCCATCAGCCCCAGCATTTT	CASSQDGQSHQPQHF	-	TRBJ1-5	TRBV4-1	-
TGTGCCAGCAGTGGTGGACAGGGTTTGGGCGAGCAGTACTTC	CASSGGQGLGEQYF	many	TRBJ2-7	TRBV12-3/TRBV12-4	TRBD1
TGCAGCGCCTGGGACATCCAGGGCTACACCTTC	CSAWDIQGYTF	-	TRBJ1-2	TRBV29-1	-
TGTGCCAGCAGCTACGGGGAGGGGAACTATGGCTACACCTTC	CASSYGEGNYGYTF	few	TRBJ1-2	TRBV12-3/TRBV12-4	-
TGTGCCAGCAGTCTATTGATGACAGGGGCGAACACCGGGGAGCTGTTTTTT	CASSLLMTGANTGELFF	-	TRBJ2-2	TRBV12-3/TRBV12-4	TRBD1
TGTGCCAGCACCCGGGACAGGACCCCTGACACCATATATTTT	CASTRDRTPDTIYF	few	TRBJ1-3	TRBV2	TRBD1
TGTGCCAGTAGTATTCGTCTCCTCAAGGAGGGGGATACGCAGTATTTT	CASSIRLLKEGDTQYF	few	TRBJ2-3	TRBV19	-
TGTGCCAGCAGCCCCAGTGCCTATAATTCACCCCTCCACTTT	CASSPSAYNSPLHF	few	TRBJ1-6	TRBV7-2	-
TGCAGCGCTCTCCGCGCTAACTATGGCTACACCTTC	CSALRANYGYTF	-	TRBJ1-2	TRBV20-1	-
TGTGCCAGCAGCTTGGGCCGCGGGAGCCAAGAGACCCAGTACTTC	CASSLGRGSQETQYF	-	TRBJ2-5	TRBV5-4	TRBD2
TGCGCCAGCAGCTTGGCCGGCGGCGCAGCAAATTCACCCCTCCACTTT	CASSLAGGAANSPLHF	-	TRBJ1-6	TRBV5-1	-
TGCAGCGTTGAAGATGCGTGGAACTATGGCTACACCTTC	CSVEDAWNYGYTF	many	TRBJ1-2	TRBV29-1	-
TGTGCCAGCAGTCCGTCAGCTAATGAAAAACTGTTTTTT	CASSPSANEKLFF	few	TRBJ1-4	TRBV27	-
TGTGCCATCACCCCGACAGGGGGAAATGAGCAGTTCTTC	CAITPTGGNEQFF	few	TRBJ2-1	TRBV10-3	TRBD1
TGTGCCACCAGCGATCCGCGGAGGACAGCCTCCTACAATGAGCAGTTCTTC	CATSDPRRTASYNEQFF	-	TRBJ2-1	TRBV15	-
TGTGCCAGCAGTCCGCCCGACAGCCCTGATAATTCACCCCTCCACTTT	CASSPPDSPDNSPLHF	many	TRBJ1-6	TRBV6-6	-
TGTGCCAGCAGCTCGTCGGGACAGACGAACACTGAAGCTTTCTTT	CASSSSGQTNTEAFF	many	TRBJ1-1	TRBV7-9	TRBD1
TGCGCCAGCAGTGAGTCCACAGGTCGATCCTACAATGAGCAGTTCTTC	CASSESTGRSYNEQFF	many	TRBJ2-1	TRBV10-1	-
TGTGCCAGCAGTCGTCGTCCCCGGGGGTTAAGGGTGTTAGACTATGGCTACACCTTC	CASSRRPRGLRVLDYGYTF	few	TRBJ1-2	TRBV27	-
TGTGCCAGCAGTTTATCGGGACTAGCGGGGAACGAGCAGTACTTC	CASSLSGLAGNEQYF	many	TRBJ2-7	TRBV27	TRBD2
TGTGCCTGGAGCCAAAACAGAGGGGAGACCCAGTACTTC	CAWSQNRGETQYF	few	TRBJ2-5	TRBV30	-
TGTGCCAGCACCCGTGAGGCTCACGAGCAGTACTTC	CASTREAHEQYF	few	TRBJ2-7	TRBV2	-